One sample yielded the 24 T cell receptor beta chains listed below, sequenced in a study of human T cells and chemical hapten exposure. Each CDR3 protein gets one entry after TCRdb re-called the RACE reads with MiXCR. The sample lists fewer than 40,000 distinct CDR3 sequences, roughly 5% occurring once. Specified time point: healthy volunteer bleed at 6 weeks. Total RNA was isolated from unfractionated whole blood. The sequencing sample was made of whole blood. These receptors were taken from a human donor in good health. Some clones in this sample may be carry-over from other donors' samples.

In its sample, this clonotype was seen many times. CDR3 DNA: TGTGCCAGCAGCTTGGGCGGGGGTTCCAAAGGTACGCAGTATTTT. Protein sequence: CASSLGGGSKGTQYF. The chain has TRBV5-4 and TRBJ2-3; 7 bases fit TRBD2. Germline V CDR1 and CDR2: SGHNT, YYREEE (reference sequence). Trimming cost V 0 bases and J 8 bases; bases outside gene matches: 9. This CDR3 region has 15 residues. The full variable domain, its missing parts supplied by reference TRBV5-4 and TRBJ2-3, is ETGVTQSPTHLIKTRGQQVTLRCSSQSGHNTVSWYQQALGQGPQFIFQYYREEENGRGNFPPRFSGLQFPNYSSELNVNALELDDSALYLCASSLGGGSKGTQYFGPGTRLTVL.

There are many counts of this clonotype. V is TRBV29-1 and J is TRBJ2-7; tentative D call: TRBD1 (6 bases). CDR1 and CDR2 from the germline V gene are SQVTM and ANQGSEA. The CDR3 is 14 amino acids. V was shortened by 5 bases and J by 5 bases, with 19 bases between the two germline ends. In DNA, the CDR3 is TGCAGCGTTCCCGGGACATCTGGAAGCCACGAGCAGTACTTC. It translates to CSVPGTSGSHEQYF.

At least ten counts were recorded for this clonotype. The gene calls are TRBV7-7 and TRBJ2-2; no clear D. Germline V gene sequence: CDR1 SSHAT, CDR2 FNYEAQ (reference sequence). This CDR3 comprises 14 residues. The V and J ends lost 4 bases and 2 bases respectively, with 8 bases between them. CDR3 residues: CASSSDPNTGELFF. In nucleotides, the CDR3 is TGTGCCAGCAGCTCGGACCCAAACACCGGGGAGCTGTTTTTT. Based on the CDR3 plus reference TRBV7-7 and TRBJ2-2, the full variable domain is GAGVSQSPRYKVTKRGQDVTLRCDPISSHATLYWYQQALGQGPEFLTYFNYEAQPDKSGLPSDRFSAERPEGSISTLTIQRTEQRDSAMYRCASSSDPNTGELFFGEGSRLTVL.

In this sample, this clonotype turned up many times. This chain links TRBV29-1 with TRBJ2-1; D may be TRBD2 (6 bases). The CDR3 length is 12 residues. V lost 4 bases and J 7 bases, leaving 11 bases between the germline ends. Germline V gene lookup returns CDR1 SQVTM and CDR2 ANQGSEA. The chain's CDR3 is CSVARGWNEQFF. CDR3 in DNA: TGCAGCGTTGCCCGGGGGTGGAATGAGCAGTTCTTC.

This clonotype occurred a few times. This chain joins TRBV7-2 and TRBJ2-3; the D gene is possibly TRBD2 (6 bases). CDR1 is SGHTA, CDR2 FQGNSA, per germline. V was shortened by 6 bases and J by 2 bases, with 18 bases between the two germline ends. The CDR3 is 16 amino acids. CDR3 region: CASSARARGYTDTQYF. DNA for the CDR3: TGTGCCAGCAGTGCCCGTGCGCGGGGCTACACAGATACGCAGTATTTT.

This clonotype was recorded many times. V and J are TRBV20-1 and TRBJ2-3; D call uncertain. The V and J ends lost 6 bases and 0 bases respectively, with 13 bases between them. Germline CDR1 DFQATT, CDR2 SNEGSKA (reference sequence). The CDR3 is 14 amino acids. CDR3 in amino acids: CSARKQSSTDTQYF. The DNA of the CDR3 is TGCAGTGCGAGAAAGCAGTCTAGCACAGATACGCAGTATTTT.

The chain has TRBV6-6 and TRBJ1-1; D gene ambiguous. CDR1 and CDR2 from the germline V gene are MNHNY and SVGAGI (reference sequence). V was trimmed by 6 bases and J by 5 bases, leaving 7 bases between them. CDR3 length equals 11 residues. The DNA for the CDR3 is TGTGCCAGCAGGCAAACGACTGAAGCTTTCTTT. As protein: CASRQTTEAFF.

This clonotype was seen repeatedly, ten times or more. J is TRBJ2-4 and V is TRBV14; D possibly corresponds to TRBD1 (6 bases). V gave up 1 base and J gave up 5 bases, with 9 bases separating them. Looked up from germline, CDR1 is SGHDN and CDR2 is FVKESK. There are 14 residues in the CDR3. As DNA, the CDR3 is TGTGCCAGCAGCCAAGTTAGACAGGAAAACATTCAGTACTTC. This translates into CASSQVRQENIQYF.

The V call is TRBV5-1, the J call TRBJ2-1; TRBD1 aligns across 7 bases. The CDR3 contains 15 residues. The germline gives CDR1 SGHRS, CDR2 YFSETQ. The V segment lost 4 bases and the J segment 3 bases; nucleotides outside the gene matches: 7. The CDR3 loop is CASSDRDSFYNEQFF. Here the CDR3 DNA reads TGCGCCAGCAGCGACCGGGACAGCTTCTACAATGAGCAGTTCTTC. The whole variable domain, remainder taken from reference TRBV5-1 and TRBJ2-1, is KAGVTQTPRYLIKTRGQQVTLSCSPISGHRSVSWYQQTPGQGLQFLFEYFSETQRNKGNFPGRFSGRQFSNSRSEMNVSTLELGDSALYLCASSDRDSFYNEQFFGPGTRLTVL.

This clonotype has at least ten counts. The V and J genes are TRBV3-1 and TRBJ2-1; TRBD1 is a possible D gene (5 bases). Trimming removed 3 bases from V and 7 bases from J, with 13 bases in between. CDR1 LGHDT and CDR2 YNNKEL come from the germline V gene (reference sequence). The CDR3 loop spans 14 amino acids. The CDR3 protein is CASSHNTGGNEQFF. Written as DNA, the CDR3 is TGTGCCAGCAGCCATAACACAGGTGGGAATGAGCAGTTCTTC.

The chain combines TRBV27 with TRBJ1-2, with 9 bases identical to TRBD1. Trimming took 6 bases from V and 2 from J; bases not matched to a gene: 10. The length of the CDR3 is 16 residues. Germline values: CDR1 MNHEY, CDR2 SMNVEV (reference sequence). This CDR3 is CASRGYPGQGNYGYTF. CDR3 coding DNA: TGTGCCAGCAGGGGTTATCCGGGACAGGGAAACTATGGCTACACCTTC.

This clonotype came up a few times. V is TRBV2 and J is TRBJ2-2; no clear D. The germline V and J ends were trimmed by 6 bases and 5 bases, with 13 bases remaining between them. Germline values: CDR1 SNHLY, CDR2 FYNNEI. This CDR3 contains 14 residues. CDR3 DNA: TGTGCCAGCAGGAAGGAAGGGCTGACCGGGGAGCTGTTTTTT. It yields the protein CASRKEGLTGELFF.

This clonotype was recorded at least ten times. The chain links TRBV15 to TRBJ1-1; 7 bases are a match to TRBD1. In germline, CDR1 is LNHNV, CDR2 YYDKDF (reference sequence). The CDR3 has 13 residues. Trimming removed 5 bases from V and 2 bases from J; junction bases left unmatched: 2. The CDR3 DNA reads as TGTGCCACCAGCCGACAGGGTAACACTGAAGCTTTCTTT. Translating it yields CATSRQGNTEAFF.

This clonotype was counted only a few times. The chain combines TRBV6-6 with TRBJ2-6; 13 nucleotides line up with TRBD2. Germline V lookup: CDR1 MNHNY, CDR2 SVGAGI (reference sequence). Unmatched junction bases numbered 20, after V lost 8 bases and J lost 1 base. The CDR3 consists of 22 residues. CDR3 nucleotide sequence: TGTGCCAGCTCGGCGGTTCGGGCGAAAGAGGGACTAGCGGGATCTGGGGCCAACGTCCTGACTTTC. This encodes CASSAVRAKEGLAGSGANVLTF.

This clonotype has more than one count but fewer than ten. The chain has TRBV6-2 or TRBV6-3 and TRBJ1-4; D is ambiguous. The CDR3 contains 12 residues. Per germline, CDR1 MNHEY and CDR2 SVGEGT. With 2 bases removed from V and 14 bases from J, the gap between germline ends came to 12 bases. The CDR3: CASSYGPTPLFF. The CDR3 DNA follows: TGTGCCAGCAGTTACGGCCCGACTCCTCTGTTTTTT.

This clonotype has a count of ten or more. V and J are TRBV20-1 and TRBJ2-7; 7 bases fit TRBD2. With V trimmed by 0 bases and J by 0 bases, 8 bases remained unmatched. The CDR3 is 16 residues long. Germline V lookup: CDR1 DFQATT, CDR2 SNEGSKA (reference sequence). The CDR3 sequence: CSARDLLARSSYEQYF. The CDR3 DNA reads as TGCAGTGCTAGAGATTTACTAGCGAGGAGCTCCTACGAGCAGTACTTC.

This clonotype was seen many times. The rearrangement links TRBV6-1 to TRBJ2-6; 10 bases fit TRBD2. The V and J ends lost 5 bases and 2 bases, in that order; junction bases with no gene match: 6. Germline V gene data show CDR1 as MNHNS and CDR2 as SASEGT. This CDR3 contains 17 residues. Written as DNA, the CDR3 is TGTGCCAGCAGTTGGGGGCTAGCGGGAGCTGGGGCCAACGTCCTGACTTTC. It translates to CASSWGLAGAGANVLTF.

This clonotype was seen a handful of times. The J gene is TRBJ1-3, the V gene TRBV6-2 or TRBV6-3, with a weak D call TRBD1 (6 bases). The CDR3 is 18 residues long. The germline CDR1 and CDR2 sequences are MNHEY and SVGEGT. With 5 bases removed from V and 4 bases from J, the gap between germline ends came to 24 bases. The CDR3 loop is CASSQTGTLRPLGNTIYF. The DNA for the CDR3 is TGTGCCAGCAGTCAAACCGGGACACTACGTCCTCTCGGAAACACCATATATTTT.

Many counts were recorded for this clonotype. The V gene is TRBV7-8, the J gene TRBJ1-2, with unresolved D. The germline CDR1 and CDR2 sequences are SGHVS and FQNEAQ. The CDR3 is 13 residues long. The V end was cut by 2 bases, the J end by 0 bases, with 4 bases between. The CDR3 is CASSLQTNYGYTF. Here the CDR3 DNA reads TGTGCCAGCAGCTTACAGACTAACTATGGCTACACCTTC.

Only a few counts were recorded for this clonotype. The chain employs TRBV19 and TRBJ2-4, with D unresolved. This CDR3 comprises 17 residues. The germline V and J ends were trimmed by 7 bases and 3 bases, with 22 bases remaining between them. From germline, CDR1 is LNHDA and CDR2 SQIVND (reference sequence). The DNA for the CDR3 is TGTGCCAGTAATGACCCCTTTGGGCGAGGTGGCAAAAACATTCAGTACTTC. Its protein is CASNDPFGRGGKNIQYF.

This clonotype was seen repeatedly, ten times or more. V and J are TRBV28 and TRBJ1-6; D call uncertain. This CDR3 comprises 12 residues. V lost 4 bases and J lost 13, with 11 bases in between. Germline-derived CDR1 and CDR2 are MDHEN and SYDVKM. The CDR3 sequence is CASSSRVGPLHF. DNA for the CDR3: TGTGCCAGCAGTTCAAGGGTAGGTCCCCTCCACTTT.

The V and J genes are TRBV28 and TRBJ2-3; 7 bases are a match to TRBD1. J was trimmed by 1 base and V by 4 bases; bases with no gene match: 2. Germline CDR1 reads MDHEN; CDR2 reads SYDVKM. CDR3 length equals 14 residues. This chain's CDR3 is CASSSGQGTDTQYF. The CDR3 nucleotides read TGTGCCAGCAGTTCCGGACAGGGCACAGATACGCAGTATTTT.

This clonotype was seen a handful of times. This sequence joins TRBV7-2 and TRBJ2-2; 13 positions match TRBD2. J gave up 5 bases and V 5 bases, and 8 bases lay outside the gene matches. Germline CDR1 reads SGHTA; CDR2 reads FQGNSA. There are 17 residues in the CDR3. CDR3 amino acids: CASSPRTSGGGTGELFF. The DNA for the CDR3 is TGTGCCAGCAGCCCTCGGACTAGCGGGGGCGGGACCGGGGAGCTGTTTTTT.

In its sample, this clonotype was seen many times. V and J are TRBV6-2 or TRBV6-3 and TRBJ1-5, with D uncertain. The V end lost 7 bases, the J end lost 3 bases, and 16 bases lay between the germline ends. Germline CDR1 MNHEY, CDR2 SVGEGT. The CDR3 has 15 residues. The CDR3 nucleotides are TGTGCCAGCACCCTGACACCATGGGACAATCAGCCCCAGCATTTT. This encodes CASTLTPWDNQPQHF.